This T cell receptor beta chain was sequenced during a study of T cell responses to AZD1222 COVID-19 vaccine. Germline values: CDR1 SGHNT, CDR2 YENEEA. The CDR3 spans 14 residues. The V gene lost 4 bases and the J gene lost 4 bases, with 13 bases spanning the gap. Profiled with immunoSEQ multiplex PCR; TCRdb holds only in-frame clones, not every one. Of about 90,000 clones detected, about 86% appear once; the ten largest clones hold about 8%. The chain carries TRBV11-3 and TRBJ2-5; TRBD2 is a possible D gene (5 bases). The sequences come from peripheral blood, collected on day 0 of AZD1222 vaccination. The sequence was obtained from an adult in good health. CDR3 in DNA: TGTGCCAGCAGCTCCGGAGGATCTGGAGAGACCCAGTACTTC. This translates into CASSSGGSGETQYF.